This TCR beta chain originates from a study of T cells in Graves' hyperthyroidism and ophthalmopathy. Study summary: Peripheral blood specimens were obtained at initial diagnosis, prior to any treatment.

In its sample, this clonotype was seen many times. Its antigen is undetermined. Fresh peripheral blood, roughly 10 ml, was the source of the PBMCs. The V end lost 5 bases, the J end lost 6 bases, and 12 bases lay between the germline ends. CDR1 and CDR2 (germline): SGHVS, FNYEAQ. The CDR3 extends over 13 amino acids. Amplification targeted TCR beta CDR3 regions from RNA transcripts. A first-round RT-PCR of the TCR CDR3 used the HTBI primer set. One entry per CDR3 protein results from TCRdb running MiXCR on the multiplex PCR reads. The data contain under 350,000 distinct CDR3 sequences, around 15% of them singletons. Overall study results and limits: Stable hyperthyroidism was told apart from ophthalmopathy by a model built on 13 V-J features.

This chain links TRBV7-6 with TRBJ2-3; a weak D match, TRBD2 (5 bases). The source material was blood. The clonotype was recovered from a woman aged 60 to 75 with Graves' ophthalmopathy. CDR3 nucleotide sequence: TGTGCCAGCAGCACCACACTAGGGGATACGCAGTATTTT. Its translation: CASSTTLGDTQYF.